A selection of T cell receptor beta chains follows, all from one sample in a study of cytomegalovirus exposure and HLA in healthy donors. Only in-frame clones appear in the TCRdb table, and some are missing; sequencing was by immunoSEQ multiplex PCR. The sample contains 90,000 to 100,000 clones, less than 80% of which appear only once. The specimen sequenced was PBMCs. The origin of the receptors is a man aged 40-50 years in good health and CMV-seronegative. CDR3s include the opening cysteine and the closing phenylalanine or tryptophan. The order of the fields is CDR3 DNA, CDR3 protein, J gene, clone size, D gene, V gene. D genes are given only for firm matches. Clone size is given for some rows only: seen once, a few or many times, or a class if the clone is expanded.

CDR3 DNA: TGTGCCAGCAGGCTGGGGACAGGGTTGAACACTGAAGCTTTCTTT
CDR3 protein: CASRLGTGLNTEAFF
J gene: TRBJ1-1
clone size: NA
D gene: TRBD1
V gene: TRBV6-5

CDR3 DNA: TGTGCCAGCAGCCCCGACGGGGTTGGGGAAAAACTGTTTTTT
CDR3 protein: CASSPDGVGEKLFF
J gene: TRBJ1-4
clone size: NA
D gene: NA
V gene: TRBV6-5

CDR3 DNA: TGTGCCAGCAGCTTAGGCGGGACCGGATCCTACGAGCAGTACTTC
CDR3 protein: CASSLGGTGSYEQYF
J gene: TRBJ2-7
clone size: NA
D gene: NA
V gene: TRBV7-2

CDR3 DNA: TGTGCCAGCAAGGGGGACAGGGGTTTTGTGGGGGCCAACGTCCTGACTTTC
CDR3 protein: CASKGDRGFVGANVLTF
J gene: TRBJ2-6
clone size: NA
D gene: TRBD1
V gene: TRBV2

CDR3 DNA: TGCGCCAGCAGACGAACACCAGGGGGCGCGGAAGACATTCAGTACTTC
CDR3 protein: CASRRTPGGAEDIQYF
J gene: TRBJ2-4
clone size: NA
D gene: TRBD1
V gene: TRBV5-1

CDR3 DNA: TGCGCCAGCGGCCTGACCGGGACTAGCGGGGGTACAGATACGCAGTATTTT
CDR3 protein: CASGLTGTSGGTDTQYF
J gene: TRBJ2-3
clone size: NA
D gene: TRBD2
V gene: TRBV5-1

CDR3 DNA: TGCAGCGAACTCGACAGGGGATCGGGTGAAGCTTTCTTT
CDR3 protein: CSELDRGSGEAFF
J gene: TRBJ1-1
clone size: NA
D gene: TRBD1
V gene: TRBV29-1

CDR3 DNA: TGTGCCAGTAGGGCGGGGATTTCCTATGGCTACACCTTC
CDR3 protein: CASRAGISYGYTF
J gene: TRBJ1-2
clone size: once
D gene: NA
V gene: TRBV19

CDR3 DNA: TGTGCCAGCAGGTCCCGTCGTTCCTACGAGCAGTACTTC
CDR3 protein: CASRSRRSYEQYF
J gene: TRBJ2-7
clone size: NA
D gene: NA
V gene: TRBV7-9

CDR3 DNA: TGTGCCAGCAGTTACCTGGGACAGGGGGTAGGCTACACCTTC
CDR3 protein: CASSYLGQGVGYTF
J gene: TRBJ1-2
clone size: NA
D gene: TRBD1
V gene: TRBV6-5

CDR3 DNA: TGTGCCAGTAGTATAGGGAGGACAGGGGGCACCCTCAATCAGCCCCAGCATTTT
CDR3 protein: CASSIGRTGGTLNQPQHF
J gene: TRBJ1-5
clone size: NA
D gene: TRBD1
V gene: TRBV19

CDR3 DNA: TGTTCCGGAGGACAGGGGAATCAGCCCCAGCATTTT
CDR3 protein: CSGGQGNQPQHF
J gene: TRBJ1-5
clone size: NA
D gene: TRBD1
V gene: TRBV7-9

CDR3 DNA: TGTGCCAGCAGGCGGAGACTGATTAATGAAAAACTGTTTTTT
CDR3 protein: CASRRRLINEKLFF
J gene: TRBJ1-4
clone size: few
D gene: NA
V gene: TRBV2

CDR3 DNA: TGCGCCAGCAGCCACGCGATGTACGGCACAGATACGCAGTATTTT
CDR3 protein: CASSHAMYGTDTQYF
J gene: TRBJ2-3
clone size: NA
D gene: NA
V gene: TRBV4-3

CDR3 DNA: TGTGCCAGCTCACTGACGGCGGGGATAAGCACAGATACGCAGTATTTT
CDR3 protein: CASSLTAGISTDTQYF
J gene: TRBJ2-3
clone size: NA
D gene: NA
V gene: TRBV18

CDR3 DNA: TGCAGTCAGGGGGCGAGGAATGAGCAGTTCTTC
CDR3 protein: CSQGARNEQFF
J gene: TRBJ2-1
clone size: NA
D gene: TRBD1
V gene: TRBV20-1

CDR3 DNA: TGTGCCAGCAGCAATCCCATGGTTCGTCCGGGGGAGCAGTTCTTC
CDR3 protein: CASSNPMVRPGEQFF
J gene: TRBJ2-1
clone size: NA
D gene: NA
V gene: TRBV21-1

CDR3 DNA: TGTGCCAGCAGCCGCATCCGAGACAACAAAAACATTCAGTACTTC
CDR3 protein: CASSRIRDNKNIQYF
J gene: TRBJ2-4
clone size: NA
D gene: NA
V gene: TRBV14

CDR3 DNA: TGCGCCAGCAGCTCCGGGATATTCGGGGTCACAGATACGCAGTATTTT
CDR3 protein: CASSSGIFGVTDTQYF
J gene: TRBJ2-3
clone size: NA
D gene: NA
V gene: TRBV5-1

CDR3 DNA: TGCGCCAGCAGCATGGGGGGGGGCGAGGAAAAACTGTTTTTT
CDR3 protein: CASSMGGGEEKLFF
J gene: TRBJ1-4
clone size: NA
D gene: NA
V gene: TRBV5-1

CDR3 DNA: TGTGCCAGCAGGAACAGGAGGAACACTGAAGCTTTCTTT
CDR3 protein: CASRNRRNTEAFF
J gene: TRBJ1-1
clone size: NA
D gene: NA
V gene: TRBV6-5

CDR3 DNA: TGTGCCAGCAGCACCCCGTCGGACAGGGGTACCTACAATGAGCAGTTCTTC
CDR3 protein: CASSTPSDRGTYNEQFF
J gene: TRBJ2-1
clone size: NA
D gene: TRBD1
V gene: TRBV28

CDR3 DNA: TGTGCCAGTAGTATGCGGGAAAGTAGCGAAAAACTGTTTTTT
CDR3 protein: CASSMRESSEKLFF
J gene: TRBJ1-4
clone size: NA
D gene: NA
V gene: TRBV19

CDR3 DNA: TGCGCCAGCAGCTCACAGGGGGGCGCTATTCAAGAGACCCAGTACTTC
CDR3 protein: CASSSQGGAIQETQYF
J gene: TRBJ2-5
clone size: NA
D gene: TRBD1
V gene: TRBV5-1

CDR3 DNA: TGTGCCAGCAGCTTTCAGAGACTTCGAGGGGAGACCCAGTACTTC
CDR3 protein: CASSFQRLRGETQYF
J gene: TRBJ2-5
clone size: NA
D gene: NA
V gene: TRBV5-6

CDR3 DNA: TGCGCCAGCAGCCAAGTGGGGCCGGGACAAATGCGCGAGCAGTACTTC
CDR3 protein: CASSQVGPGQMREQYF
J gene: TRBJ2-7
clone size: once
D gene: NA
V gene: TRBV4-3

CDR3 DNA: TGTGCCAGCAGCTTAGATTTAACTAGCGGGGGGTACATTCAGTACTTC
CDR3 protein: CASSLDLTSGGYIQYF
J gene: TRBJ2-4
clone size: NA
D gene: TRBD2
V gene: TRBV7-2

CDR3 DNA: TGTGCCTGGGACAGGGGGCGGAATGAAAAACTGTTTTTT
CDR3 protein: CAWDRGRNEKLFF
J gene: TRBJ1-4
clone size: NA
D gene: TRBD1
V gene: TRBV30

CDR3 DNA: TGTGCCAGCAGCTACCCGACTAGCGGGAGCTACGAGCAGTACTTC
CDR3 protein: CASSYPTSGSYEQYF
J gene: TRBJ2-7
clone size: NA
D gene: TRBD2
V gene: TRBV6-6

CDR3 DNA: TGTGCCAGCAGTTATTCCAGGGGGCTGGATTCACCCCTCCACTTT
CDR3 protein: CASSYSRGLDSPLHF
J gene: TRBJ1-6
clone size: NA
D gene: TRBD1
V gene: TRBV6-5

CDR3 DNA: TGTGCCAGCAGCTTAGTACAGAGTAACACTGAAGCTTTCTTT
CDR3 protein: CASSLVQSNTEAFF
J gene: TRBJ1-1
clone size: NA
D gene: NA
V gene: TRBV7-2

CDR3 DNA: TGTGCCAGCGGGAGGGGTGTAAATGAGCAGTTCTTC
CDR3 protein: CASGRGVNEQFF
J gene: TRBJ2-1
clone size: NA
D gene: TRBD2
V gene: TRBV6-1